This TCR beta chain was documented in a study of T cell repertoires in cytomegalovirus infection. Looking at the study overall: CMV epitopes, recently identified HLA-C-restricted and well-studied HLA-B-restricted, were used. From public TCR beta signatures came an indication of both CMV infection and matching HLA type. Overall study results and limits: In two of eight donors, the top clonotype was HLA-C-restricted CMV-specific. Using cumulative public TCR beta family frequency, the authors identified those who carried CMV together with the relevant HLA.

TCRdb analysed the reads with MiXCR anew, one entry per CDR3 protein. This sample carries about 920,000 distinct CDR3 sequences, roughly 31% of them seen once, and the ten largest clones take about an eighth. This clonotype occurred a few times. Its antigen is undetermined. This TCR came from a human donor in good health (CMV status not recorded). Some clones in this sample may be carry-over from other donors' samples. This sample comprised cultured CD8+ T cells from PBMCs, obtained from culture after CMV antigen stimulation.

CDR3 protein: CASSHAIAGGSTDTQYF. DNA for the CDR3: TGCGCCAGCAGCCATGCCATAGCGGGGGGGAGCACAGATACGCAGTATTTT. This chain joins TRBV4-1 and TRBJ2-3; 11 bases are shared with TRBD2. The V segment lost 3 bases and the J segment 0 bases; nucleotides outside the gene matches: 5. CDR1 is MGHRA, CDR2 YSYEKL, per germline. The CDR3 is 17 amino acids.